This TCR beta chain was identified during a study of cytomegalovirus exposure and HLA in healthy donors. V lost 4 bases, J lost 3 bases, and 14 bases stayed unmatched. The CDR3 is 18 residues long. Germline CDR1 LGHNA, CDR2 YNFKEQ. Primers for the PCR totalled 60 Vbeta and 13 Jbeta. Only in-frame clones appear in the TCRdb table, and some are missing; sequencing was by immunoSEQ multiplex PCR. Of hundreds of thousands of clones in the sample, over 85% were seen once. The chain is built from TRBV4-2 and TRBJ2-7; TRBD2 matches 11 bases. This clonotype was obtained from a young woman in good health and CMV-seronegative. Input material: PBMCs. The CDR3 loop reads CASSPEVLIGLAGYEQYF. The CDR3 coding sequence is TGTGCCAGCAGCCCAGAGGTCCTAATCGGACTAGCGGGCTACGAGCAGTACTTC.